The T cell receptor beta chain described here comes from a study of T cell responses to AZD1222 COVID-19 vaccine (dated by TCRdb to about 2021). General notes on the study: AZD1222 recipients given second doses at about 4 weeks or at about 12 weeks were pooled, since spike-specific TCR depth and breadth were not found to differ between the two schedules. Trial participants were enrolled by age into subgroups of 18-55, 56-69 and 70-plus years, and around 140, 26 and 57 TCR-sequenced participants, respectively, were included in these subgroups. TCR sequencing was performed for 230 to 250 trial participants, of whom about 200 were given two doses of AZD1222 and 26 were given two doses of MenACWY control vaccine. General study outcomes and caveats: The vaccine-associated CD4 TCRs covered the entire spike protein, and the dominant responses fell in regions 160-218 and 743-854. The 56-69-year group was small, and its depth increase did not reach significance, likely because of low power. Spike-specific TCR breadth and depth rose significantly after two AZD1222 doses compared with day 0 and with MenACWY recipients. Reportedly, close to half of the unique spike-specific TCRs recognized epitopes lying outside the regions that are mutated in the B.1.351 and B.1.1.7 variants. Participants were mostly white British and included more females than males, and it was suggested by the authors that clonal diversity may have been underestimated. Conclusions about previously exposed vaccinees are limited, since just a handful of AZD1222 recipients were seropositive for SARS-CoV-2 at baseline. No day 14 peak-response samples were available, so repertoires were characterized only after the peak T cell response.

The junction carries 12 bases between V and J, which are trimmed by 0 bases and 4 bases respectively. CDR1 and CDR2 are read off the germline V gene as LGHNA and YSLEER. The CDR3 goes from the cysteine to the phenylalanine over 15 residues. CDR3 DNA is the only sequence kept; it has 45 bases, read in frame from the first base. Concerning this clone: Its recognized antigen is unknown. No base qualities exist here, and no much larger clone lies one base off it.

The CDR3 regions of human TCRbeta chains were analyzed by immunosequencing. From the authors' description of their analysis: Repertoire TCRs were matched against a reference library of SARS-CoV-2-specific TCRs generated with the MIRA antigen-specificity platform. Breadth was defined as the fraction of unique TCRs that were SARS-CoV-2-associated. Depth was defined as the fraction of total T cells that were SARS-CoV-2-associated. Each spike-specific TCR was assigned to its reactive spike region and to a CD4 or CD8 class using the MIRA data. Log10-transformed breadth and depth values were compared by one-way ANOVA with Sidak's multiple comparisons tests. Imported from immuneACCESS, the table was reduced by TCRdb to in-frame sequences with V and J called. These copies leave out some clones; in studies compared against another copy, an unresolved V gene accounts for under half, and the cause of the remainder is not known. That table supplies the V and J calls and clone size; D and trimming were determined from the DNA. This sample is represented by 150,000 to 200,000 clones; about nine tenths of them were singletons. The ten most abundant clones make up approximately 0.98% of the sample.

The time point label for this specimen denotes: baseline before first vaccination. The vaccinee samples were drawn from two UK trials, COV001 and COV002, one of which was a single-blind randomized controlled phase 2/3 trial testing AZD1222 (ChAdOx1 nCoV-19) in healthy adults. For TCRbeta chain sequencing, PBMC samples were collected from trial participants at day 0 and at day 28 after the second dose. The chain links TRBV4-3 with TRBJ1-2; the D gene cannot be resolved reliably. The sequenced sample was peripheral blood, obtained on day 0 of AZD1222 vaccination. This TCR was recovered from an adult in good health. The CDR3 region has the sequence CASSQEVVAPYGYTF. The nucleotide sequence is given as TGCGCCAGCAGCCAAGAGGTTGTAGCTCCCTATGGCTACACCTTC.